This TCR beta chain stems from a study of shared clonotypes between healthy human individuals. Donors were Caucasian adults residing in Nashville, Tennessee, USA. Trimming shortened V by 5 bases and J by 9 bases, and 11 bases separated the two germline ends. The germline gives CDR1 SGHTA, CDR2 FQGNSA. The CDR3 consists of 12 residues. The authors split each subset's genomic DNA evenly across several immunoSEQ plates. Loaded into unsorted PBMC replicate PCRs was 300 ng DNA, 30,000 to 35,000 T cell genomes. Unsorted PBMC DNA underwent sequencing on ten immunoSEQ deep assay plates. Measured with immunoSEQ multiplex PCR; TCRdb has only the in-frame clones, and not every one. The table lists over 400,000 clones, more than 65% of them singletons, with roughly 13% in the top ten.

The receptor was isolated from a woman aged 35 to 49 in good health. Some clones in this sample may be carry-over from other donors' samples. Sequenced material: PBMCs. This chain joins TRBV7-2 and TRBJ2-4; D unclear. CDR3 sequence: CASSDRPSIQYF. The DNA of the CDR3 is TGTGCCAGCAGCGATCGGCCCAGCATTCAGTACTTC. The full variable domain, its missing parts supplied by reference TRBV7-2 and TRBJ2-4, is GAGVSQSPSNKVTEKGKDVELRCDPISGHTALYWYRQSLGQGLEFLIYFQGNSAPDKSGLPSDRFSAERTGGSVSTLTIQRTQQEDSAVYLCASSDRPSIQYFGAGTRLSVL.